Here is one T cell receptor (beta chain) with its context. Germline V CDR1 and CDR2: SGHRS, YFSETQ. Trimming removed 1 base from V and 9 bases from J, with 17 bases in between. The CDR3 covers 15 residues. Sequencing used immunoSEQ multiplex PCR; TCRdb keeps in-frame clones, though not all of them. The repertoire holds 70,000 or so clones, with approximately 92% as singletons. These data originate in a study of T cell changes during pregnancy in multiple sclerosis. The sequence was obtained from a female donor in good health, enrolled as a control in a pregnancy study. The source was peripheral blood, collected in the third trimester of pregnancy. The chain has TRBV5-1 and TRBJ2-1; TRBD1 is a possible D gene (6 bases). CDR3 nucleotide sequence: TGCGCCAGCAGCTTGATCTCCACATTCAGGGGTGAGCAGTTCTTC. Translated: CASSLISTFRGEQFF.